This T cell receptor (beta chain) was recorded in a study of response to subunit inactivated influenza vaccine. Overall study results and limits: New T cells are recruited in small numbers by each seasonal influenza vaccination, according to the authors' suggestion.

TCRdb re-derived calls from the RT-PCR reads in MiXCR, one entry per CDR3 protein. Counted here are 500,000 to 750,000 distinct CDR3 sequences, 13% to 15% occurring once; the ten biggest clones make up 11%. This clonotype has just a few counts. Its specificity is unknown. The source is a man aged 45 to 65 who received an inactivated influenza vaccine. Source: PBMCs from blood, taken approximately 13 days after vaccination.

The CDR3 DNA reads as TGTGCCAGCAGCCCGGAGAGGGAGTCAGATACGCAGTATTTT. This gives the protein CASSPERESDTQYF. V is TRBV7-2 and J is TRBJ2-3, with a weak D call TRBD2 (5 bases). There are 14 residues in the CDR3. V shed 5 bases and J shed 4 bases, with 13 bases lying between them. Germline-derived CDR1 and CDR2 are SGHTA and FQGNSA.